What follows is one T cell receptor (beta chain) and its context. Its antigen is undetermined. The data are from a study of T cells expressing NK-cell markers. TCRdb reprocessed the 5' RACE reads, with one entry per CDR3 protein and no DNA. Recorded for this sample: some 190,000 distinct CDR3 sequences. The CDR3 contains 16 residues. In germline, CDR1 is MNHEY, CDR2 SVGAGI. General study findings and limits: In a few donors, dominant clonotypes made up about 25-60.1% of CD3+CD56-NKG2C+ cells. Whether expanded NKG2C+ T cell clones recognized HCMV stayed uncertain.

The chain combines TRBV6-5 with TRBJ2-7; TCRdb selects TRBD1, and the lack of DNA leaves this call unchecked. The sample taken for sequencing was blood T cells: a sorted CD56 or NKG2C T cell subset, CD4+ or CD8+ T cells, or bulk PBMC T cells (not recorded which). This TCR came from a man aged 18-70 years in good health. CDR3 protein: CASSYSKGVAVYEQYF.